The clone carrying this TCR beta chain showed up many times. Its specificity is unknown. The record originates from a study of identical twins. General study findings and limits: Sequences that were beta out-of-frame showed weaker excess twin sharing.

Germline-derived CDR1 and CDR2 are SQVTM and ANQGSEA. Trimming pared 4 bases from V and 12 bases from J, leaving 10 bases between. The CDR3 sequence is 10 residues long. Using its own MiXCR run on the 5' RACE reads, TCRdb lists one record per CDR3 protein. Among about 810,000 distinct CDR3 sequences listed, roughly an eighth were seen once. These data also formed part of another study, on yellow fever vaccine responses in identical twins.

V is TRBV29-1 and J is TRBJ2-1; D uncertain. Sample: PBMCs. This TCR derives from a woman aged 18-29 years in good health. The CDR3 is CSVVVTGQFF. The CDR3 DNA sequence: TGCAGCGTTGTGGTCACTGGGCAGTTCTTC.